A single sample gave rise to the 7 T cell receptor beta chains below, sequenced in a study of T cells in localized non-small cell lung cancer. TCRdb keeps only in-frame clones here, not all; method: immunoSEQ multiplex PCR. The sample has thousands of clones; about 26% are singletons. The material was lung tumor tissue, obtained before any cancer treatment. These receptors originate from a man aged 18-55 years with stage I lung adenocarcinoma.

This rearrangement joins TRBV9 to TRBJ2-3; the D call may be TRBD1 or TRBD2 (5 bases each). Between the trimmed V and J ends, which lost 0 bases and 3 bases, there was a span of 11 bases. The V gene's germline CDR1 is SGDLS and CDR2 YYNGEE. This CDR3 contains 15 residues. CDR3 sequence reads: CASSVVGDPTDTQYF. The CDR3 region has the DNA TGTGCCAGCAGCGTAGTAGGGGACCCGACAGATACGCAGTATTTT. The whole variable domain, remainder taken from reference TRBV9 and TRBJ2-3, is DSGVTQTPKHLITATGQRVTLRCSPRSGDLSVYWYQQSLDQGLQFLIQYYNGEERAKGNILERFSAQQFPDLHSELNLSSLELGDSALYFCASSVVGDPTDTQYFGPGTRLTVL.

The chain recombines TRBV18 with TRBJ1-2; D perhaps matches TRBD1 (6 bases). V lost 3 bases, J lost 4 bases, and 12 bases lay in between. Per the germline V gene, CDR1 is KGHSH and CDR2 is LQKENI. This CDR3 region has 14 residues. The CDR3 bases are TGTGCCAGCTCACCGCACAGGGATAGCTATGGCTACACCTTC. It codes for CASSPHRDSYGYTF.

This clone counts as large. The chain has TRBV28 and TRBJ2-3, with 7 bases matching TRBD1. V shed 6 bases and J 5 bases; nucleotides not matched to a gene: 11. The CDR3 totals 15 residues. Germline V lookup: CDR1 MDHEN, CDR2 SYDVKM. The CDR3 reads CASSPGQAQGDTQYF. In DNA form, the CDR3 reads TGTGCCAGCAGCCCCGGACAGGCCCAAGGAGATACGCAGTATTTT.

The gene calls are TRBV19 and TRBJ2-7, with D perhaps matching TRBD1 or TRBD2 (5 bases each). The CDR3 totals 13 residues. Germline CDR1 and CDR2: LNHDA and SQIVND (reference sequence). Trimming pared 1 base from V and 7 bases from J, leaving 11 bases between. CDR3 region: CASSIGGTREQYF. The CDR3 coding sequence is TGTGCCAGTAGTATAGGTGGGACCAGGGAGCAGTACTTC. Looking up the rest from reference TRBV19 and TRBJ2-7 gives the full variable domain: DGGITQSPKYLFRKEGQNVTLSCEQNLNHDAMYWYRQDPGQGLRLIYYSQIVNDFQKGDIAEGYSVSREKKESFPLTVTSAQKNPTAFYLCASSIGGTREQYFGPGTRLTVT.

This clone was detected only a few times. This chain joins TRBV7-6 and TRBJ1-6; 8 positions agree with TRBD1. Per the germline V gene, CDR1 is SGHVS and CDR2 is FNYEAQ. The V and J ends lost 5 bases and 10 bases, in that order; junction bases with no gene match: 13. This CDR3 spans 16 amino acids. The CDR3 loop reads CASSQPTGQGTSPLHF. The CDR3 DNA reads TGTGCCAGCAGCCAACCGACCGGACAGGGAACGTCACCCCTCCACTTT.

This clone turned up a few times. Germline and junction disagree at one end, which may indicate a read error. The DNA of the CDR3 is TGTGCCAGCAGTGTAGGAGGGAAAGTCGGTGGCTACACCTTC. Amino acid sequence: CASSVGGKVGGYTF. The gene calls are TRBV9 and TRBJ1-2; D unresolved. Germline V lookup: CDR1 SGDLS, CDR2 YYNGEE. The CDR3 loop spans 14 amino acids. The whole variable domain, filled in from reference TRBV9 and TRBJ1-2, reads DSGVTQTPKHLITATGQRVTLRCSPRSGDLSVYWYQQSLDQGLQFLIQYYNGEERAKGNILERFSAQQFPDLHSELNLSSLELGDSALYFCASSVGGKVGGYTFGSGTRLTVV.

The CDR3 coding sequence is TGTGCCAGCAGTCGTCCGCTTCTTAAGGACCAGCCCCAGCATTTT. Its translation is CASSRPLLKDQPQHF. V is TRBV6-8 and J is TRBJ1-5; D call uncertain. The CDR3 loop spans 15 amino acids. Trimming removed 5 bases at V and 7 bases at J, with 18 bases between. Germline V CDR1 and CDR2: MNHGY, SAAAGT.